The T cell receptor beta chain described here comes from a study of T cells in Graves' hyperthyroidism and ophthalmopathy. Notes on the study in general: The model identified upcoming ophthalmopathy a median approximately six months ahead of onset.

The germline V gene encodes CDR1 SGHRS and CDR2 YFSETQ. The CDR3 length is 15 residues. The ends were cut back, 6 bases at V and 7 bases at J, with 23 bases in the middle. Amplification yielded TCR beta CDR3 regions, with RNA transcripts as the source. The study used the HTBI primer set for a first-round RT-PCR of the TCR CDR3. Each CDR3 protein is one row after TCRdb ran MiXCR on the multiplex PCR reads. The sample yields approximately 300,000 distinct CDR3 sequences, over 15% seen once. To note about this clonotype: Its antigen is undetermined.

Specimen: blood. This clonotype was sampled from a woman in her sixties or seventies with Graves' ophthalmopathy. The chain employs TRBV5-1 and TRBJ2-7, with D tentatively TRBD1 or TRBD2 (5 bases each). As DNA, the CDR3 is TGCGCCAGCACCCCAGACAGTTCCGGGGTCAGGGAGCAGTACTTC. This codes for CASTPDSSGVREQYF.